A selection of T cell receptor beta chains follows, all from one sample in a study of cytomegalovirus exposure and HLA in healthy donors. Generated by immunoSEQ multiplex PCR, the TCRdb table keeps only in-frame clones and is missing some. The sample holds roughly 140,000 clones, 88% seen once. Specimen: PBMCs. Every receptor here comes from a woman aged 18-35 years in good health and CMV-seropositive. CDR3s include the opening cysteine and the closing phenylalanine or tryptophan. Fields, in order: V gene, CDR3 protein.

TRBV29-1,CSVAETGWGEAFF
TRBV15,CATSSGQTGSNQPQHF
TRBV4-1,CASSQGDRRYTEAFF
TRBV11-2,CASSPLLAGGADTQYF
TRBV7-8,CASSSGARAFF
TRBV27,CASSSAQGLTQPQHF
TRBV7-3,CASSAGLAQEQYF
TRBV28,CASSSDRASGETQYF
TRBV7-8,CASSSSGGVADTQYF
TRBV4-3,CASSQDHGRSYEQYF
TRBV7-8,CASSLNRDEQYF
TRBV5-6,CASSLVGGEDEKLFF
TRBV7-9,CASRITPGQGSTEAFF
TRBV19,CASSIRGNQPQHF
TRBV28,CASSLYRRTVVFRTEAFF
TRBV6-1,CASSGYRGPSTDTQYF
TRBV7-7,CASSLETGRQETQYF
TRBV28,CASSLGTYYYEQYF
TRBV6-1,CASRPGTLNTGELFF
TRBV5-1,CASSLGQFNEKLFF
TRBV18,CASSPLSGQGATRGYTF
TRBV7-3,CASSLSGANGELFF
TRBV5-1,CASSDSRGPYNSPLHF
TRBV30,CAWSESTEAFF
TRBV11-2,CASSLSGLSEAFF
TRBV28,CASSLLDRGGSPLHF